Listed here are 3 T cell receptor beta chains from one sample, sequenced in a study of cytomegalovirus exposure and HLA in healthy donors. Primers for the PCR totalled 60 Vbeta and 13 Jbeta. Sequenced by immunoSEQ multiplex PCR; TCRdb stores in-frame clones only, minus some. The sample lists over 85,000 clones, over 60% occurring once. Sequenced material: PBMCs. Every receptor here comes from a young woman in good health and CMV-seronegative.

The V call is TRBV28, the J call TRBJ2-5; TRBD1 matches 9 bases. Looked up from germline, CDR1 is MDHEN and CDR2 is SYDVKM. CDR3 length equals 12 residues. With V trimmed by 11 bases and J by 7 bases, 8 bases remained unmatched. The CDR3 nucleotides are TGTGCCTTCCGGGACAGGGTTGGGACCCAGTACTTC. Residues: CAFRDRVGTQYF.

J is TRBJ2-7 and V is TRBV7-8; 9 nucleotides line up with TRBD1. The CDR3 consists of 14 residues. Unmatched junction bases numbered 4, after V lost 5 bases and J lost 2 bases. Germline V lookup: CDR1 SGHVS, CDR2 FQNEAQ. The CDR3 here is CASSPGQGPYEQYF. The CDR3 coding sequence is TGTGCCAGCAGCCCGGGACAGGGACCCTACGAGCAGTACTTC.

The rearrangement joins TRBV9 to TRBJ1-1, with a weak D call TRBD1 (5 bases). The CDR3 loop spans 14 amino acids. V gave up 2 bases and J gave up 6 bases, with 14 bases separating them. CDR1 is SGDLS, CDR2 YYNGEE, per germline. The CDR3 bases are TGTGCCAGCAGCGTCGGGACTGGGTACGCTGAAGCTTTCTTT. Translated, it gives CASSVGTGYAEAFF.